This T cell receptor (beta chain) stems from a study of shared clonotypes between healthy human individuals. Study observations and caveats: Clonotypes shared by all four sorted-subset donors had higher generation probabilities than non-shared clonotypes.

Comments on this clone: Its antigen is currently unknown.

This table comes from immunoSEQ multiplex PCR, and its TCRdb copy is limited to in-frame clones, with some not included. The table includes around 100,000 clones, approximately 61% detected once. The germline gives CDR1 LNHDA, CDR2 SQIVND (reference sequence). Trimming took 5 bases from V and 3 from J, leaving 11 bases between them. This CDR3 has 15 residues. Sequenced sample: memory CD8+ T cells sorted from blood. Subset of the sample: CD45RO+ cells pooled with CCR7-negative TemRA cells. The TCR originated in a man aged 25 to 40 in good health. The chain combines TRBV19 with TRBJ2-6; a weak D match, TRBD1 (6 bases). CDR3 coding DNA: TGTGCCAGTAGTCAACAGGGTTTTGGGGCCAACGTCCTGACTTTC. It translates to CASSQQGFGANVLTF. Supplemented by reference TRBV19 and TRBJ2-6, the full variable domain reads DGGITQSPKYLFRKEGQNVTLSCEQNLNHDAMYWYRQDPGQGLRLIYYSQIVNDFQKGDIAEGYSVSREKKESFPLTVTSAQKNPTAFYLCASSQQGFGANVLTFGAGSRLTVL.